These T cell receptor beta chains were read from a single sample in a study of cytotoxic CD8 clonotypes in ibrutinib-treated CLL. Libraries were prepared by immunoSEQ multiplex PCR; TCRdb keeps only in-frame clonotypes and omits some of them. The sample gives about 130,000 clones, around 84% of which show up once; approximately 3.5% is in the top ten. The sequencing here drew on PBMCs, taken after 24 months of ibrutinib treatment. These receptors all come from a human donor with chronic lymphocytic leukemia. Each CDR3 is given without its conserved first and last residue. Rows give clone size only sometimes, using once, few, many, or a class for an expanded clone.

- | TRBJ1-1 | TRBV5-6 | ASSPIPGPPNTEAF
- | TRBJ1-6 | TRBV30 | AWRGSSYNSPLH
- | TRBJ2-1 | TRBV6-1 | ASSEMALAGGHEQF
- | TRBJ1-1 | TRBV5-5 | ASSFGTQNTEAF
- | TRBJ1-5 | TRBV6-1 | ASSGIYGGSNQPQH
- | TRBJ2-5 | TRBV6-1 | ASSEVIGSYQETQY
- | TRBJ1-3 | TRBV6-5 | ASRTAGISGNTIY
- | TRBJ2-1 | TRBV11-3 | ASSSRDSYNEQF
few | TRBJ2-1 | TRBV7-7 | ASSPRSGGLNEQF
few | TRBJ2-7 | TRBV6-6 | ASSYWTGTYEQY
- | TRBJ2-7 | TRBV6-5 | ASSYTPNYEQY
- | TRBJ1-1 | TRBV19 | ASIGPGLNTEAF
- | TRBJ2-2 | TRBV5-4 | ASSRRDWTNTGELF
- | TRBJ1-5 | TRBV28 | ASSLTGDSTQH
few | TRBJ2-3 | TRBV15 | ATSSTFWATDTQY
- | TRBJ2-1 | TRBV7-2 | ASSWTGSNTYNEQF
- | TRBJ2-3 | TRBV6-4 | ASSDSGALTDTQY
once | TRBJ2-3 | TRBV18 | ASSPPSNPDTQY
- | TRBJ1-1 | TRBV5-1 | ASSGGGMNTEAF
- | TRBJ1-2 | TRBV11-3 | ASSLFQGRLGGYT
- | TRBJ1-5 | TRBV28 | ASCLALSNQPQH
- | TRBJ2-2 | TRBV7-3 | ASSPLAGGGTGELF
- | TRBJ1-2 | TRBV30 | AWRPPPTGTYGYT
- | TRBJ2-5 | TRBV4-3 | ASSQHRERETQY
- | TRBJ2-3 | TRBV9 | ASSPRAEGAGVSTDTQY
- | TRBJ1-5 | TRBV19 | ASSIAPPGNRPQH
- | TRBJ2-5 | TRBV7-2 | ASSFSTGGFRETQY
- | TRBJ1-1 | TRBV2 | ASSERGTGGVNPEAF
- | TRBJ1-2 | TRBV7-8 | ASSHPGQDYGYT
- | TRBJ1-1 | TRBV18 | ASSAQFGQGTEAF
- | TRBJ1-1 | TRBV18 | ASSPAYTEAF
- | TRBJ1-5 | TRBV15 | ATSRDWEATQH
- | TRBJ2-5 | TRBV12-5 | ASGLGMGYGTQY
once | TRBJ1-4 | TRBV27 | ATTPRAATNEKLF
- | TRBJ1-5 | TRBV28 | ASSPLRLGQGYSNQPQH
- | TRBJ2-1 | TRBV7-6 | ASSLKVRVGMGEQF
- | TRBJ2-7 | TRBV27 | ASSVLAGGSYEQY
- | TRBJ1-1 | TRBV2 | ASIPGMNTEAF
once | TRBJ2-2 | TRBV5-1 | ASSLKGGPPGELF
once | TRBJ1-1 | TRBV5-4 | ASSLGAGDMNTEAF
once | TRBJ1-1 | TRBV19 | ASSPGTGEHAF
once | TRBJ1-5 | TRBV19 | ASSISPQSVGQPQH
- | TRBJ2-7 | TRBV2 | ASSQGAIYEQY
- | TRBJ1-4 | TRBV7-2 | ASSPPYREGLF
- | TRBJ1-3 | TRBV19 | ASINLWQSDSSGNTIY